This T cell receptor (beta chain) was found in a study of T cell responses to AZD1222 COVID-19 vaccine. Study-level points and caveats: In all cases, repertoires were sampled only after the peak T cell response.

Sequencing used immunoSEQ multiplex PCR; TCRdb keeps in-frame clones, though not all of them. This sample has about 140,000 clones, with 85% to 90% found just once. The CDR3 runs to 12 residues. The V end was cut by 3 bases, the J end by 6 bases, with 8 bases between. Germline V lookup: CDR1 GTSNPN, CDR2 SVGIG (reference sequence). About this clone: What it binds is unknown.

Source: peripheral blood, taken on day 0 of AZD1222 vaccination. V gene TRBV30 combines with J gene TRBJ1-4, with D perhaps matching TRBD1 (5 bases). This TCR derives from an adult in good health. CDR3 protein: CAWSGGYEKLFF. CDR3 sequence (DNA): TGTGCCTGGAGCGGGGGGTATGAAAAACTGTTTTTT.